This TCR beta chain was sequenced in a study of shared clonotypes between healthy human individuals. The CDR3 is made up of 16 amino acids. Trimming pared 0 bases from V and 2 bases from J, leaving 10 bases between. CDR1 and CDR2 (germline): WNHNN, SYGVQD (reference sequence). Overall study findings and caveats: Since donors were few, the genetic and exposure-history diversity represented was limited.

Data came from immunoSEQ multiplex PCR; TCRdb stores just in-frame clones and leaves some out. The table has about 2,500,000 clones, more than 90% seen once. As regards this clone: Antigen unknown. Other DNA sequences from this sample encode an identical CDR3 as well.

The chain employs TRBV10-1 and TRBJ2-2, with D possibly being TRBD2 (5 bases). This TCR was sampled from a man younger than 35 in good health. The material sequenced was naive CD4+ T cells sorted from blood. Subset noted: CD45RA+ positively selected. This CDR3 reads CASSESGRANTGELFF. The CDR3 region has the DNA TGCGCCAGCAGTGAGTCAGGGCGGGCAAACACCGGGGAGCTGTTTTTT.